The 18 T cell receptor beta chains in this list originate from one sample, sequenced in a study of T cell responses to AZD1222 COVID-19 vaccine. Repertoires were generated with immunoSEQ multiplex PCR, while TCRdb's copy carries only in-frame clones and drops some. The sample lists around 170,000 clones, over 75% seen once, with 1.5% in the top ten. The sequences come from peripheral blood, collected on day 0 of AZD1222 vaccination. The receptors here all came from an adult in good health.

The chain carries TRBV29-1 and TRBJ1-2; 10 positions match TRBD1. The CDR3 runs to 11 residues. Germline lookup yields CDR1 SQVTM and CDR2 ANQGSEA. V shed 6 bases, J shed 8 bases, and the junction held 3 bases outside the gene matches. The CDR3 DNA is TGCAGCGTAGCGGGACAGGGGGGCTACACCTTC. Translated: CSVAGQGGYTF.

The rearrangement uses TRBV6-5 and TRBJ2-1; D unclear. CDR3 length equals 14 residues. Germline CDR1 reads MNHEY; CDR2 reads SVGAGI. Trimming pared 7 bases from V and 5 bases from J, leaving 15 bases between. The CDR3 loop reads CASNSMGRNNEQFF. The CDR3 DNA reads TGTGCCAGCAATTCAATGGGTAGGAACAATGAGCAGTTCTTC.

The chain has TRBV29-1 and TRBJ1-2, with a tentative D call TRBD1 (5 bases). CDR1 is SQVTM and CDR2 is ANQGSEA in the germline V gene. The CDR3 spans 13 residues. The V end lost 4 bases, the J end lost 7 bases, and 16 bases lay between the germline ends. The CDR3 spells CSVVRTGGGGYTF. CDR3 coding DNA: TGCAGCGTTGTTCGGACGGGCGGGGGTGGCTACACCTTC. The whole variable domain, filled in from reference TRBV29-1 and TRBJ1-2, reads SAVISQKPSRDICQRGTSLTIQCQVDSQVTMMFWYRQQPGQSLTLIATANQGSEATYESGFVIDKFPISRPNLTFSTLTVSNMSPEDSSIYLCSVVRTGGGGYTFGSGTRLTVV.

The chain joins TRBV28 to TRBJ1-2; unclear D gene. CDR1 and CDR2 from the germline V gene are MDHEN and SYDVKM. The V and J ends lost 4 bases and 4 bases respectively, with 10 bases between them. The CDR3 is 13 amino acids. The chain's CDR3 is CASSSNGLYGYTF. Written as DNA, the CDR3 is TGTGCCAGCAGTTCCAATGGACTCTATGGCTACACCTTC.

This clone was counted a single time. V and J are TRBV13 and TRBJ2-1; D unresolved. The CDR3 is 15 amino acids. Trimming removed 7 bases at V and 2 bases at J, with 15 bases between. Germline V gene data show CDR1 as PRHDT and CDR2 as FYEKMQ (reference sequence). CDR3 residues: CASKKGFRTYNEQFF. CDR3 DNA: TGTGCCAGCAAGAAGGGTTTTCGGACCTACAATGAGCAGTTCTTC.

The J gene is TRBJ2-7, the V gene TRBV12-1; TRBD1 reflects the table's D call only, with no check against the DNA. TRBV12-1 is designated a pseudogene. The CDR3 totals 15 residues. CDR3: CASSFPGQGKNEQYF. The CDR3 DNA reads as TGTGCCAGCAGCTTTCCGGGACAGGGGAAAAACGAGCAGTACTTC.

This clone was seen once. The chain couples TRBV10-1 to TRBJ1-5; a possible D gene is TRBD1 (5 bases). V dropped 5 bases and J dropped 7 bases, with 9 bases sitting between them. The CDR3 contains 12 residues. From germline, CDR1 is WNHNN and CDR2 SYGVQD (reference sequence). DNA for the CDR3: TGCGCCAGCAGTAGTTGGGGCCAGCCCCAGCATTTT. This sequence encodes CASSSWGQPQHF.

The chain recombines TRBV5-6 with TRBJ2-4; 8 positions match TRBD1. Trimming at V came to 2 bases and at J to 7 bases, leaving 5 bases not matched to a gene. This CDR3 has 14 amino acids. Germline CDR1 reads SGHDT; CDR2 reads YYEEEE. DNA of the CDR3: TGTGCCAGCAGCTTACAGGGGGTGAGGAACATTCAGTACTTC. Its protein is CASSLQGVRNIQYF.

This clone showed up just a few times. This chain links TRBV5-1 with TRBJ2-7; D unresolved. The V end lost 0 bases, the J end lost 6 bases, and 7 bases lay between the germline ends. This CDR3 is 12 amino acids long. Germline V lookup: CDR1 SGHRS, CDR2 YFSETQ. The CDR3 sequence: CASSLDEREQYF. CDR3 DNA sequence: TGCGCCAGCAGCTTGGATGAGCGCGAGCAGTACTTC.

The CDR3 region is CASSATGSDYEQYF. The CDR3 DNA is TGCGCCAGCAGTGCTACAGGCTCCGACTACGAGCAGTACTTC. The chain uses TRBV10-2 and TRBJ2-7; D is perhaps TRBD1 (5 bases). CDR3 length equals 14 residues. CDR1 and CDR2 (germline): WSHSY, SAAADI. Trimming removed 4 bases at V and 3 bases at J, with 13 bases between.

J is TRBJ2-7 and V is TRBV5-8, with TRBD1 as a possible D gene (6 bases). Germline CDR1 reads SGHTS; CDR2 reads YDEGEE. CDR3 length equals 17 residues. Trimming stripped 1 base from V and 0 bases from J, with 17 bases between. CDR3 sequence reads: CASSLYARTAISYEQYF. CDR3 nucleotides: TGTGCCAGCAGCTTGTATGCTAGGACAGCTATCTCCTACGAGCAGTACTTC. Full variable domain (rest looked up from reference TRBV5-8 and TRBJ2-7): EAGVTQSPTHLIKTRGQQATLRCSPISGHTSVYWYQQALGLGLQFLLWYDEGEERNRGNFPPRFSGRQFPNYSSELNVNALELEDSALYLCASSLYARTAISYEQYFGPGTRLTVT.

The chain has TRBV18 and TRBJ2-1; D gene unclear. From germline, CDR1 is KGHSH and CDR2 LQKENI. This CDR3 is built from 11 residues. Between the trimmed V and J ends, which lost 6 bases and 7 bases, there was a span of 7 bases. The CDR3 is CASSPENEQFF. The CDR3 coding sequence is TGTGCCAGCTCGCCAGAGAATGAGCAGTTCTTC.

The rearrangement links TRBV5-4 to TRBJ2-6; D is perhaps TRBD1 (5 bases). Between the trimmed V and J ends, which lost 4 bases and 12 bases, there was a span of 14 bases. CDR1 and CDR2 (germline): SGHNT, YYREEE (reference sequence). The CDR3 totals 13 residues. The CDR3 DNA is TGTGCCAGCAGCCCGCCGGACATCGGCGTCCTGACTTTC. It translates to CASSPPDIGVLTF.

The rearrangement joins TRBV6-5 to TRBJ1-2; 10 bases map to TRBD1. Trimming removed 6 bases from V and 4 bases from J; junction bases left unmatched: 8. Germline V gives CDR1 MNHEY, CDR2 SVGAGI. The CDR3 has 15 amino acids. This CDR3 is CASSRQGAQGYGYTF. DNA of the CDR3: TGTGCCAGCAGCCGACAGGGGGCACAGGGCTATGGCTACACCTTC.

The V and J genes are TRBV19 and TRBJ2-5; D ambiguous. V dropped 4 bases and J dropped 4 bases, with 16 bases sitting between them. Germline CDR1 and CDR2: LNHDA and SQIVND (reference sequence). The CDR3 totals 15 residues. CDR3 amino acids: CASSNSGHVGETQYF. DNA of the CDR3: TGTGCCAGTAGTAACTCAGGTCATGTGGGAGAGACCCAGTACTTC. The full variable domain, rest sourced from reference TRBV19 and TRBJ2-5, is DGGITQSPKYLFRKEGQNVTLSCEQNLNHDAMYWYRQDPGQGLRLIYYSQIVNDFQKGDIAEGYSVSREKKESFPLTVTSAQKNPTAFYLCASSNSGHVGETQYFGPGTRLLVL.

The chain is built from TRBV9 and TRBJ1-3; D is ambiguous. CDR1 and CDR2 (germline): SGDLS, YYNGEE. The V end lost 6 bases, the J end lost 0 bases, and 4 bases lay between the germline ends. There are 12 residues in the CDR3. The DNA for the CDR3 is TGTGCCAGCACCAACTCTGGAAACACCATATATTTT. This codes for CASTNSGNTIYF.

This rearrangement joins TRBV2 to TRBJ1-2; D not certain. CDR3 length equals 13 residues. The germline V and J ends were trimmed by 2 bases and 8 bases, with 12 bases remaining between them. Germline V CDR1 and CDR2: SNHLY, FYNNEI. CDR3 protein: CASSENSLEGYTF. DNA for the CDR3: TGTGCCAGCAGTGAAAACAGTTTAGAGGGCTACACCTTC.

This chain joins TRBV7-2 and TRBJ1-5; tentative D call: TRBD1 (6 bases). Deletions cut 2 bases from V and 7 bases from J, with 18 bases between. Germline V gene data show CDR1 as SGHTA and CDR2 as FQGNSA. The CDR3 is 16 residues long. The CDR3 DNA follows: TGTGCCAGCAGCTTAACCCCGGGACTAAGGGGGCAGCCCCAGCATTTT. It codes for CASSLTPGLRGQPQHF.